This TCR beta chain was sequenced for a study of vaccination and CD4 T cells after COVID-19 (dated by TCRdb to the early 2020s). Some background on the complete study: SARS-CoV-2 positivity had been established in the convalescent patients by nasal swab PCR, and mild disease was recorded in several of these patients and severe disease in one. In the convalescent cohort there were six males and four females, among whom were two Hispanic individuals, seven Caucasians, two Asians and one multiracial person. Participants received two doses of either the Pfizer-BioNTech BNT162b2 vaccine (n=8) or the Moderna mRNA-1273 vaccine (n=2). Post-COVID blood samples from convalescent patients were collected a median of about 110 days after diagnosis, with a range of roughly 30 to 170 days. The time from the second vaccine dose to post-vaccine blood sampling had a median of roughly 70 days and ranged from roughly 12 to 250 days. Overlapping spike peptide pools from SARS-CoV-2 and from the common cold coronaviruses HCoV-NL63, HCoV-OC43 and HCoV-229E were used as culture stimuli. In control cultures, a CEFX viral epitope pool was used as positive control, an HIV-1 Nef peptide pool was used as negative control, or no peptide was added. In roughly 10 COVID-19 convalescent patients and several infection-naive healthy vaccine recipients, the spike-specific CD4+ TCR repertoire before mRNA vaccination was compared with the repertoire after mRNA vaccination.

What the study reported, not specific to this receptor: Of the vaccine-specific clones in convalescent patients, 304 of 307, or nearly all, reacted only to SARS-CoV-2 spike and did not cross-react with common cold coronaviruses. The median count of SARS-CoV-2-reactive clonotypes went up from around 23 after infection to 30 to 40 after vaccination, although the change was not significant. Only a relatively small number of convalescent patients were included in the study, and early timepoints following natural infection were not analyzed. Among the post-vaccine SARS-CoV-2-reactive clones in convalescent patients, a median approximately 90% showed up only after vaccination, which suggests vaccine-specific priming.

The library came from PCR. At the Johns Hopkins FTIC core, DNA from the cultured CD4+ T cells underwent TCR sequencing with the Oncomine TCR Beta short-read assay. The QIAamp micro DNA kit was used to extract genomic DNA from the cultured CD4+ T cells. Oncomine TCR Beta libraries from cultured CD4+ T cells were pooled using unique dual indexes and sequenced on an Illumina iSeq 100. In the original analysis: Non-productive sequences were filtered out, and CDR3s that did not start with C, did not end with F or W, or were shorter than 7 amino acids were discarded. Antigen-specific clonotypes were identified with the MANAFEST web application by comparing peptide-stimulated wells with reference and other culture wells. An FDR below 0.05, an odds ratio above 5, and a productive frequency above 0.1% in at least two of three replicate wells were required for clones to be considered positive. Clonotypes that were significantly expanded in both SARS-CoV-2 spike wells and at least one common cold coronavirus spike condition were defined as cross-reactive. Using R version 3.6.1, CDR3 homology was evaluated through Levenshtein distances (stringdist) along with unrooted phylogenetic trees (ape). The raw public reads went through TCRdb reprocessing: fastp at Q25, MiXCR clone calling, in-frame beta chains kept. All rows with the same CDR3 protein become a single entry with the most common DNA and genes. The V and J calls come from TCRdb's annotation, not from the publication. Recorded for this sample are approximately 12,000 distinct CDR3 sequences; less than 60% of them occurred a single time. The ten top clones hold 21% of the sample.

A remark on this clonotype: Its antigen remains undetermined. No qualities accompany the bases; no much larger clone lies one base away.

From the cysteine through the phenylalanine, the CDR3 covers 15 amino acids. The CDR3 DNA has 45 bases and is translated from base 1. From the germline V gene, CDR1 is SGHTA and CDR2 is FQGNSA. Trimming takes 4 bases from V and 5 bases from J, and the germline ends sit 17 bases apart. The treatment or condition label, read with the paper, signifies: roughly 11-day PBMC culture with coronavirus spike peptide pools or control peptides (ViraFEST assay). The ViraFEST assay was used in the study, in which antigen-specific T cells were expanded with peptide pools and expanded clonotypes were subsequently identified by TCR sequencing. Positive SARS-CoV-2 PCR tests in the convalescent patients dated from March to December 2020, before Alpha, Beta and Delta variants emerged in the United States. Each well held approximately 2 million PBMCs cultured in IMDM containing approximately 5% human AB serum and approximately 9.8 IU/ml IL-2, with 10 ug/ml peptide pools added. On days 3 and 7, half of the culture medium was replaced with fresh IL-2-containing medium. Once the cells had been in culture for ten to eleven days, the EasySep CD4+ T cell isolation kit was used to isolate CD4+ T cells by negative selection. Ficoll-Paque Plus gradient centrifugation was used to isolate PBMCs from whole blood, and the isolated PBMCs were then either used fresh or cryopreserved at -140C. Each culture condition was generally run in triplicate wells.

The TCR originated in a human donor who had recovered from COVID-19. Sample: CD4+ T cells from blood, cultured in vitro. The rearranged segments are TRBV7-2 and TRBJ2-5, with TRBD2 as a weak D call on 5 bases. The CDR3 protein sequence reads: CASSSRLLRAETQYF. The nucleotides read TGTGCCAGCAGCTCTCGGCTACTGAGGGCGGAGACCCAGTACTTC.